This T cell receptor (beta chain) was recorded in a study of control samples from healthy donors and cancer patients. Only in-frame clones appear in the TCRdb table, and some are missing; sequencing was by immunoSEQ multiplex PCR. The data hold around 110,000 clones, with 88% observed a single time. In this sample, this clone turned up a few times. Sequencing used blood. The origin of this receptor is a woman aged 70-85 years in good health.

CDR3 protein: CASSPSGSSSYEQYF. Written as DNA, the CDR3 is TGTGCCAGCTCACCATCGGGCAGTAGCTCCTACGAGCAGTACTTC. This chain links TRBV18 with TRBJ2-7, with D uncertain. CDR1 is KGHSH, CDR2 LQKENI, per germline. The V and J ends lost 2 bases and 0 bases respectively, with 11 bases between them. The CDR3 spans 15 residues.